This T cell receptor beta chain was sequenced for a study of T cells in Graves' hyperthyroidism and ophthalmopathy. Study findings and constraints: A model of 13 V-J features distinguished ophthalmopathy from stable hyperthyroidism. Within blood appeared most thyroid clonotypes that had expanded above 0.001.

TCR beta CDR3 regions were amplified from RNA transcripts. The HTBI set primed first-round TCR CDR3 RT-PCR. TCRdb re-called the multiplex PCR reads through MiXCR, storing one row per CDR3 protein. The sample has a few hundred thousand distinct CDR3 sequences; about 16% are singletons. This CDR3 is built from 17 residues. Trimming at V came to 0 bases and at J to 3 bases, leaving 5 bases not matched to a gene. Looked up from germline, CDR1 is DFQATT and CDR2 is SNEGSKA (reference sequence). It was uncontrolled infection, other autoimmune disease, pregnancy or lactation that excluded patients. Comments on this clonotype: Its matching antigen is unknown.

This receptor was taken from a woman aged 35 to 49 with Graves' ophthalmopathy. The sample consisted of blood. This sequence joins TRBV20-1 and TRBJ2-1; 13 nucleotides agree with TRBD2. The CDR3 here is CSARDWGLAGNYNEQFF. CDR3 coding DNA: TGCAGTGCTAGAGATTGGGGACTAGCGGGGAACTACAATGAGCAGTTCTTC.